A selection of T cell receptor beta chains follows, all from one sample in a study of T cell changes during pregnancy in multiple sclerosis. Data came from immunoSEQ multiplex PCR; TCRdb stores just in-frame clones and leaves some out. The data show tens of thousands of clones, roughly 94% seen once. This sample comprised peripheral blood, obtained in the third trimester of pregnancy. The receptors shown here come from a female donor with multiple sclerosis, enrolled in a pregnancy study. Each CDR3 is given with its conserved first and last residue. Fields, in order: V gene, J gene, clone size, D gene, CDR3 protein, CDR3 DNA. A D gene is named only where the DNA matches it firmly. For some rows the clone size is stated as once, few or many, or as a class when expanded; others skip it.

>TRBV7-6|TRBJ1-3|.|.
CASSRDLSSGNTIYF
TGTGCCAGCAGCCGCGACTTGAGCTCTGGAAACACCATATATTTT
>TRBV19|TRBJ2-7|.|TRBD1
CVVSDRVRYEQYF
TGTGTCGTCTCGGACAGGGTGAGGTACGAGCAGTACTTC
>TRBV7-6|TRBJ2-2|few|TRBD2
CASSYLAGGLTGELFF
TGTGCCAGCAGCTATCTAGCGGGAGGCCTCACCGGGGAGCTGTTTTTT
>TRBV15|TRBJ2-3|once|.
CATSRDLADTQYF
TGTGCCACCAGCAGGGACTTAGCAGATACGCAGTATTTT
>TRBV19|TRBJ2-2|.|.
CASSIKQNTGELFF
TGTGCCAGTAGTATCAAGCAGAACACCGGGGAGCTGTTTTTT
>TRBV7-2|TRBJ2-7|.|TRBD1
CASSVRTGLTYEQYF
TGTGCCAGCAGCGTCAGGACAGGGTTGACCTACGAGCAGTACTTC
>TRBV13|TRBJ1-1|.|TRBD1
CASTNTPGGAAEAFF
TGTGCCAGCACCAATACCCCAGGGGGCGCCGCTGAAGCTTTCTTT
>TRBV5-8|TRBJ2-7|.|.
CASSLGQGSVHEQYF
TGTGCCAGCAGCTTGGGGCAGGGAAGTGTACACGAGCAGTACTTC
>TRBV5-6|TRBJ2-1|.|.
CASSKEGGGNEQFF
TGTGCCAGCAGCAAGGAGGGAGGTGGAAATGAGCAGTTCTTC
>TRBV6-5|TRBJ2-7|.|.
CASSWGRSSYEQYF
TGTGCCAGCAGTTGGGGCCGGAGCTCCTACGAGCAGTACTTC
>TRBV7-9|TRBJ2-3|.|TRBD1
CASSPTGTGTDTQYF
TGTGCCAGCAGTCCGACCGGGACAGGGACAGATACGCAGTATTTT
>TRBV29-1|TRBJ2-1|.|TRBD2
CSVGYSGLAGIGNEQFF
TGCAGCGTTGGCTATTCGGGACTAGCGGGGATTGGGAATGAGCAGTTCTTC
>TRBV27|TRBJ2-3|once|TRBD1
CASSLSQGAYTDTQYF
TGTGCCAGCAGTTTATCACAGGGGGCGTACACAGATACGCAGTATTTT
>TRBV30|TRBJ2-3|.|.
CAWSHKITDTQYF
TGTGCCTGGAGCCACAAAATCACAGATACGCAGTATTTT
>TRBV5-6|TRBJ2-7|.|TRBD1
CASSPLGQGYEQYF
TGTGCCAGCAGCCCCTTAGGACAGGGATACGAGCAGTACTTC
>TRBV27|TRBJ1-2|.|.
CASSLEAGGLLSGYTF
TGTGCCAGCAGTTTAGAGGCCGGGGGATTATTGAGTGGCTACACCTTC
>TRBV5-6|TRBJ1-2|few|TRBD1
CASRMTGNYGYTF
TGTGCCAGCAGGATGACAGGGAACTATGGCTACACCTTC
>TRBV29-1|TRBJ1-1|.|.
CSVEAAGMNTEAFF
TGCAGCGTTGAAGCGGCGGGGATGAACACTGAAGCTTTCTTT
>TRBV11-2|TRBJ2-7|.|TRBD1
CASSLDRDTYEQYF
TGTGCCAGCAGCCTCGACAGGGATACCTACGAGCAGTACTTC
>TRBV19|TRBJ1-5|once|.
CASSMGHRTSNQPQHF
TGTGCCAGTAGTATGGGGCATCGTACGAGCAATCAGCCCCAGCATTTT
>TRBV19|TRBJ2-1|.|.
CASMSGHYNEQFF
TGTGCCAGTATGAGTGGACACTACAATGAGCAGTTCTTC
>TRBV28|TRBJ1-2|.|.
CASSFGVGGYTF
TGTGCCAGCAGTTTCGGGGTAGGTGGCTACACCTTC
>TRBV28|TRBJ1-2|.|TRBD1
CASSLGQGNYGYTF
TGTGCCAGCAGTTTAGGACAGGGGAACTATGGCTACACCTTC
>TRBV19|TRBJ2-1|.|TRBD2
CASRKTSGLYNEQFF
TGTGCCAGTAGAAAGACTAGCGGATTGTACAATGAGCAGTTCTTC
>TRBV18|TRBJ2-5|.|.
CASSPPAPQETQYF
TGTGCCAGCTCACCACCGGCCCCTCAAGAGACCCAGTACTTC
>TRBV25-1|TRBJ1-2|few|.
CASRDTGNYGYTF
TGTGCCAGCCGGGACACAGGAAACTATGGCTACACCTTC
>TRBV5-6|TRBJ2-2|.|.
CASSTNTGELFF
TGTGCCAGCAGTACAAACACCGGGGAGCTGTTTTTT
>TRBV21-1|TRBJ1-1|.|.
CASSSQREMNTEAFF
TGTGCCAGCAGCAGCCAGCGAGAAATGAACACTGAAGCTTTCTTT
>TRBV30|TRBJ2-1|once|TRBD1
CAWSKGTGVYNEQFF
TGTGCCTGGAGCAAAGGGACAGGGGTCTACAATGAGCAGTTCTTC
>TRBV6-4|TRBJ1-1|.|.
CASSDSNEGGKNTEAFF
TGTGCCAGCAGTGACTCGAATGAGGGAGGAAAGAACACTGAAGCTTTCTTT
>TRBV4-1|TRBJ2-7|.|.
CASSQVELTSYEQYF
TGCGCCAGCAGCCAAGTTGAACTTACTTCCTACGAGCAGTACTTC
>TRBV6-1|TRBJ2-1|.|TRBD2
CASSGPSGRGDEQFF
TGTGCCAGCAGTGGGCCTAGCGGGAGAGGTGATGAGCAGTTCTTC
>TRBV10-2|TRBJ2-3|.|TRBD2
CASTRTSFADTQYF
TGCGCCAGCACTCGGACTAGTTTTGCAGATACGCAGTATTTT
>TRBV29-1|TRBJ1-2|.|.
CSVNPKRGWNYGYTF
TGCAGCGTGAATCCTAAGCGAGGGTGGAACTATGGCTACACCTTC
>TRBV7-2|TRBJ2-2|.|.
CASSWDSRTGELFF
TGTGCCAGCAGCTGGGACTCACGCACCGGGGAGCTGTTTTTT
>TRBV6-5|TRBJ1-2|.|.
CAWLGRNHGYTF
TGTGCCTGGTTGGGCAGGAACCATGGCTACACCTTC
>TRBV21-1|TRBJ2-7|.|.
CASSPRKRGLAGSYEQYF
TGTGCCAGCAGCCCCCGAAAAAGAGGACTAGCGGGGTCCTACGAGCAGTACTTC
>TRBV5-1|TRBJ2-5|.|TRBD2
CASSPGLAGVVYQETQYF
TGCGCCAGCAGCCCCGGACTAGCGGGAGTCGTGTACCAAGAGACCCAGTACTTC
>TRBV18|TRBJ1-3|.|.
CASSPNLGDSGNTIYF
TGTGCCAGCTCACCTAACCTAGGGGACTCTGGAAACACCATATATTTT
>TRBV11-3|TRBJ1-1|.|.
CASSPPLRQAKGTEAFF
TGTGCCAGCAGCCCCCCACTTCGACAGGCTAAAGGTACTGAAGCTTTCTTT
>TRBV5-5|TRBJ2-7|once|TRBD1
CASSLAGTGGYEQYF
TGTGCCAGCAGCTTGGCGGGGACAGGGGGCTACGAGCAGTACTTC
>TRBV5-4|TRBJ2-5|.|.
CASSSDGTLAGVQETQYF
TGTGCCAGCAGCTCCGACGGGACTTTGGCAGGCGTTCAAGAGACCCAGTACTTC